The TCR beta chain described here comes from a study of early stage breast cancer tumors. Study details: Samples were sequenced at around 10-fold average coverage. Regarding the study as a whole: Most shared enriched TCRB sequences were commonly generated ones. Compared with adjacent normal breast tissue, tumors showed roughly 2.4-fold greater T cell density and higher clonality.

Blood replicates held 0.5 ug DNA, tumor or normal breast approximately 1.5 ug, two each. Assay: immunoSEQ multiplex PCR; the TCRdb copy retains only in-frame clones and omits some. The sample shows just under 30,000 clones, 84% of them seen only once. Remarks on this clone: Its antigen remains unknown.

Material: blood. The sequence was collected from a person aged 45 to 59 with breast cancer.

CDR3 DNA: TGTGCCAGCAGCTCAAGCGGGTTGGAGACCCAGTACTTC. It yields the protein CASSSSGLETQYF. V gene TRBV7-2 combines with J gene TRBJ2-5; D perhaps matches TRBD2 (6 bases). CDR3 length: 13 residues. Germline-derived CDR1 and CDR2 are SGHTA and FQGNSA. Trimming took 4 bases from V and 5 from J, leaving 11 bases between them.